Listed below are T cell receptor beta chains from one sample, sequenced in a study of blood T cell repertoires in COVID-19. TCRdb's copy holds only in-frame clones and misses some; the assay was immunoSEQ multiplex PCR. The sample consists of some 460,000 clones, about 85% of them appearing once. Source material: PBMCs or T cells enriched from blood (not recorded which). These receptors came from a woman between 18 and 30 years old with acute COVID-19. CDR3s include the opening cysteine and the closing phenylalanine or tryptophan. The D gene is left open where the match is weak. Clone size appears in some rows only: once, few, many, or a class for an expanded clone.

clone size	D gene	V gene	J gene	CDR3 protein	CDR3 DNA
NA	NA	TRBV5-6	TRBJ1-1	CASSLEGSTEAFF	TGTGCCAGCAGCTTGGAAGGGAGTACTGAAGCTTTCTTT
few	TRBD1	TRBV4-2	TRBJ1-6	CASSRLQGDSPLHF	TGTGCCAGCAGCCGGTTACAGGGGGATTCACCCCTCCACTTT
NA	TRBD1	TRBV3-1/TRBV3-2	TRBJ2-1	CASSQGTGAGNEQFF	TGTGCCAGCAGCCAAGGGACAGGGGCTGGCAATGAGCAGTTCTTC
NA	NA	TRBV5-4	TRBJ1-2	CASSLVGAYGYTF	TGTGCCAGCAGCTTGGTGGGAGCATATGGCTACACCTTC
once	TRBD1	TRBV19	TRBJ1-1	CASLNRGDTEAFF	TGTGCCAGCCTCAACAGGGGGGACACTGAAGCTTTCTTT
once	NA	TRBV3-1/TRBV3-2	TRBJ1-2	CASSQELRSEGYTF	TGTGCCAGCAGCCAAGAATTAAGGAGCGAAGGCTACACCTTC
NA	NA	TRBV6-2/TRBV6-3	TRBJ1-2	CASSFPGLGGYGYTF	TGTGCCAGCAGTTTTCCAGGGCTCGGTGGCTATGGCTACACCTTC
NA	TRBD1	TRBV19	TRBJ1-1	CASSTNPGTGNTEAFF	TGTGCCAGTAGTACCAACCCCGGGACAGGGAACACTGAAGCTTTCTTT
NA	NA	TRBV30	TRBJ2-7	CAWSSDWKNEQYF	TGTGCCTGGAGTTCCGACTGGAAGAACGAGCAGTACTTC
NA	NA	TRBV19	TRBJ2-5	CASSIGSGTQYF	TGTGCCAGTAGTATAGGGTCCGGGACCCAGTACTTC
NA	TRBD2	TRBV10-3	TRBJ2-7	CAISEGTSGYEQYF	TGTGCCATCAGTGAGGGGACTAGCGGATACGAGCAGTACTTC
NA	NA	TRBV20-1	TRBJ1-3	CSASKLAGNTIYF	TGCAGTGCTAGTAAACTGGCTGGAAACACCATATATTTT
NA	TRBD2	TRBV7-8	TRBJ2-3	CASSARLAGDLTDTQYF	TGTGCCAGCAGCGCCCGACTAGCGGGGGATCTCACAGATACGCAGTATTTT
NA	TRBD2	TRBV3-1/TRBV3-2	TRBJ2-1	CASSRSEGGSWYEQFF	TGTGCCAGCAGCCGATCGGAGGGAGGGAGTTGGTATGAGCAGTTCTTC
NA	NA	TRBV28	TRBJ1-2	CAIQRQGYGYTF	TGTGCCATCCAACGTCAGGGTTATGGCTACACCTTC
NA	TRBD2	TRBV9	TRBJ2-5	CASSYRGLVSETQYF	TGTGCCAGCAGCTACCGGGGACTAGTATCGGAGACCCAGTACTTC
few	NA	TRBV2	TRBJ1-5	CASSDQGTQPQHF	TGTGCCAGCAGCGATCAGGGGACCCAGCCCCAGCATTTT
NA	NA	TRBV5-1	TRBJ2-5	CASSTEETQYF	TGCGCCAGCAGCACAGAAGAGACCCAGTACTTC
NA	NA	TRBV2	TRBJ1-2	CASSAGERYGYTF	TGTGCCAGCAGTGCCGGGGAACGCTATGGCTACACCTTC
NA	NA	TRBV20-1	TRBJ2-1	CSAVRREQFF	TGCAGTGCTGTGAGGAGGGAGCAGTTCTTC
NA	NA	TRBV27	TRBJ1-1	CASSLFSRNTEAFF	TGTGCCAGCAGTTTATTCTCCAGGAACACTGAAGCTTTCTTT
NA	NA	TRBV4-1	TRBJ1-1	CASSQDARNTEAFF	TGCGCCAGCAGCCAAGATGCTAGGAACACTGAAGCTTTCTTT
NA	TRBD1	TRBV7-2	TRBJ2-1	CASSLKWAGTGEQFF	TGTGCCAGCAGCTTAAAGTGGGCAGGGACAGGTGAGCAGTTCTTC